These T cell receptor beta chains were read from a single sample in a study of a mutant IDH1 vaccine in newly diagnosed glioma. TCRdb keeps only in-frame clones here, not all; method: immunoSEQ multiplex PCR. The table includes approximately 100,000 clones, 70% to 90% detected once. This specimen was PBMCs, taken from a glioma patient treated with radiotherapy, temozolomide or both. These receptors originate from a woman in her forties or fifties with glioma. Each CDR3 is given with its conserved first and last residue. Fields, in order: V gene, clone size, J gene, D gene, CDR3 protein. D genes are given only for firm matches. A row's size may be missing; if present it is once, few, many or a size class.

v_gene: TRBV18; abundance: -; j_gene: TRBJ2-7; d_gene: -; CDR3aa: CASSNSFYEQYF
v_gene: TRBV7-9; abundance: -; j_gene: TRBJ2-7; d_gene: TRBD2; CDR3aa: CASSGTSLRYEQYF
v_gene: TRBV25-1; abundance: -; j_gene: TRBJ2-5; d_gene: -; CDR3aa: CASSELGPQETQYF
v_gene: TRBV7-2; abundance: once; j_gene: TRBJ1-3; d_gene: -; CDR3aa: CASSTSSGNTIYF
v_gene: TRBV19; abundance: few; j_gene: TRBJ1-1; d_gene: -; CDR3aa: CASGGKFQTEAFF
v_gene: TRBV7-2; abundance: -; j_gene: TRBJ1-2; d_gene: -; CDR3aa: CASSLIRGHGYTF
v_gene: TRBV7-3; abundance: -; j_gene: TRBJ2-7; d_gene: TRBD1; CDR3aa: CASSLGNRGSGYEQYF
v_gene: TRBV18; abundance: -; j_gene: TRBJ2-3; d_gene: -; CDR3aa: CASSPPRGGGQYF
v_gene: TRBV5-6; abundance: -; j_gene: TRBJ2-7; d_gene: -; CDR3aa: CASSLRTPFSSYEQYF
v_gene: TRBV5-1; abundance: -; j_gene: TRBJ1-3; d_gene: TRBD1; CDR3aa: CASSLGTVDSGNTIYF
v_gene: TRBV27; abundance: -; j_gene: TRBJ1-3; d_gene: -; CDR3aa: CASSLSGGQGGNTIYF
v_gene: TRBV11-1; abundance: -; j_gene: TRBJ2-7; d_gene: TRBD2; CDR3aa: CASSLARLAATYEQYF
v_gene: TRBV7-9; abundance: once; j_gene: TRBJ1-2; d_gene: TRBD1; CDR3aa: CASSTTGDHGYTF
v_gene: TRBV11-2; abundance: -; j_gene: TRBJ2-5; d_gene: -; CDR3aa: CASSLVGALQETQYF
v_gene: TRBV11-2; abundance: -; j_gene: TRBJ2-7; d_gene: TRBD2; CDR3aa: CASSFGTSYEQYF
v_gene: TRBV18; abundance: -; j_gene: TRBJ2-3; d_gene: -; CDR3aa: CASSPAGKWVSTDTQYF
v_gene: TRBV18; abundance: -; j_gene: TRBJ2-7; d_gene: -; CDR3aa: CASSPDSYEQYF
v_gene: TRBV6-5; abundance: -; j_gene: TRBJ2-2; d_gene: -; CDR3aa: CASSYTLGTGELFF
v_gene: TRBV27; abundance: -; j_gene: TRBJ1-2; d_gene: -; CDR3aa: CASSLAGDNYGYTF
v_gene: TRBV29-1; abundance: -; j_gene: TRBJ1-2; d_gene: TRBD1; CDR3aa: CSARPGQDLSATHHTF
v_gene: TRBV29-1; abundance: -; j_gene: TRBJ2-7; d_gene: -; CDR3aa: CSVPGPSYEQYF
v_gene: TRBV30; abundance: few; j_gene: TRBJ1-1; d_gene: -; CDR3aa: CAWSVGGTEAFF
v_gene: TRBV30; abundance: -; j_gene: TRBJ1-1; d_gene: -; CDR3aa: CAWSVGVYTEAFF
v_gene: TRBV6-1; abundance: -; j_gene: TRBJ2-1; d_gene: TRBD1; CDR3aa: CASSLDRFGDEQFF
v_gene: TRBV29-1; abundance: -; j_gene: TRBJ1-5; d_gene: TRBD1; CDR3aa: CSVGQGISQPQHF
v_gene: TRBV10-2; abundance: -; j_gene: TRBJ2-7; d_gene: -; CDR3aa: CASMVKWPEQYF
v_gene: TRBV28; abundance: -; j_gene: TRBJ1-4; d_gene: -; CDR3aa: CASSLRGFHEKLFF
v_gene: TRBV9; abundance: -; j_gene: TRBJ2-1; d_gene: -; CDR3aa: CASSVAGRRADNEQFF
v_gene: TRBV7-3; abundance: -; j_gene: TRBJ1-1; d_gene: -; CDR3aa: CASSFREGTEAFF
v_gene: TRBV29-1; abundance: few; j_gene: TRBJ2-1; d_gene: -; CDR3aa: CSAWGRLRTATNNEQFF
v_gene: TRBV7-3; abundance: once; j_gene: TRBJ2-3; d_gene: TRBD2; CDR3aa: CATPSGSEDTQYF
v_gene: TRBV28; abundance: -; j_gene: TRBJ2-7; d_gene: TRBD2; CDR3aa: CASTPSGRRSYEQYF
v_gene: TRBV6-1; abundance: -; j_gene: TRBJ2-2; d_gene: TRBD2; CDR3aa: CASSETGLAPFPRELFF
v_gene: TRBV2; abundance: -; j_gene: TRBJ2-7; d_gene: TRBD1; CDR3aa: CASSDRTGNYEQYF
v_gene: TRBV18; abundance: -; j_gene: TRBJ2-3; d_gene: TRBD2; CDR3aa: CASSRAWTSGVLDTQYF
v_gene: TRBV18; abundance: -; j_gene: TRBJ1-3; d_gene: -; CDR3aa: CASSPPLAQSSGNTIYF
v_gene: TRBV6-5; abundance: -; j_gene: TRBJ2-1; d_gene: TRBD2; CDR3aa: CASSLERGYEQFF
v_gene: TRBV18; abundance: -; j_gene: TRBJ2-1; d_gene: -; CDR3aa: CASSPPLGTIGQFF
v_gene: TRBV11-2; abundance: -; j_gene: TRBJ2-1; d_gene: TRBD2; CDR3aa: CASRGASGRNYRGNEQFF
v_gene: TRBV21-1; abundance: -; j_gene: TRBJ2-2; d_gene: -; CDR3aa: CASLVSEYANTGELFF
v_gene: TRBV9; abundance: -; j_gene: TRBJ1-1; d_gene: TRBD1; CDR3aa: CASSGLGRGQTEAFF
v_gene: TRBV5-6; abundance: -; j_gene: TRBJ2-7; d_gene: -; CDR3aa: CASSTTWENVYEQYF
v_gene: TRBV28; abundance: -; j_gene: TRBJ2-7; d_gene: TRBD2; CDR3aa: CASSSTGTSSYEQYF
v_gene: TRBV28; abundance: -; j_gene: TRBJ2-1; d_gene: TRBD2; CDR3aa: CASSSGGRWGNEQFF
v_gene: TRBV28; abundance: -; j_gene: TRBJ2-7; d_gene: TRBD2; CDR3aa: CASSLAGGRGTYEQYF
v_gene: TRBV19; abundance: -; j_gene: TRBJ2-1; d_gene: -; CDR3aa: CASSGSNYNEQFF
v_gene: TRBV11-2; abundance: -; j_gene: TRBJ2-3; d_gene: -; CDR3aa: CASSLVSSTDTQYF
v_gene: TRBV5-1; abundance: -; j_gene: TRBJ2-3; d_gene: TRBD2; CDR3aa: CASRYSILREEGTDTQYF
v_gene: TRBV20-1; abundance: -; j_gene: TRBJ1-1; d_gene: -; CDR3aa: CSARDAEAFF
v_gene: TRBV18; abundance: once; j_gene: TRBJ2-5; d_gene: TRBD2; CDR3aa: CASSPPTSGNSQETQYF
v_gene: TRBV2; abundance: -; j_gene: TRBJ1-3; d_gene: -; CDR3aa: CASTTMRTLVGNTIYF
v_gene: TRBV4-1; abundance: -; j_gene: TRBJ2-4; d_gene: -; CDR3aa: CASSQESVVSDIQYF
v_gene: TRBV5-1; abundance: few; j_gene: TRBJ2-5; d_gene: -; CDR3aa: CASRLSPRETQYF
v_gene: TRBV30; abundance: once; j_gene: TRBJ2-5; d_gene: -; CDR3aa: CAWSGMTGGEAQYF
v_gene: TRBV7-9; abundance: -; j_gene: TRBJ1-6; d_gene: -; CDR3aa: CASSPGTTINSPLHF
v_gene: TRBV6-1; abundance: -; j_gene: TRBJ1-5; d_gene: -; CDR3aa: CASSEGQRYQPQHF
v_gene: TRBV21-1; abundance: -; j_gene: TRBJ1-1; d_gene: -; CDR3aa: CASSKSPPGGNTEAFF
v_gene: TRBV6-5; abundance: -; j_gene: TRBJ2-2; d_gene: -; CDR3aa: CASSTRTRPGELFF
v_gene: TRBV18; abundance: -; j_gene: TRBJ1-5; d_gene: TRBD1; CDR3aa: CASSLDQGAHQPQHF